These 20 T cell receptor beta chains originate from one sample sequenced in a study of PD-L1 blockade in urothelial cancer. The repertoire was sequenced with immunoSEQ multiplex PCR; TCRdb's copy has only in-frame clones and lacks some. The table has about 40,000 clones, 65% to 90% seen once. This sample's time point: peripheral blood 6 weeks after treatment start. The sample in question was PBMCs, obtained around atezolizumab (anti-PD-L1) treatment. The receptors derive from a man between 60 and 70 years old with urothelial cancer.

The count of this clone is one. V is TRBV9 and J is TRBJ2-3; 9 bases are a match to TRBD2. The ends lost 3 bases at V and 5 bases at J; junction bases unmatched: 7. The CDR3 has 15 amino acids. Germline V gene data show CDR1 as SGDLS and CDR2 as YYNGEE. CDR3 coding DNA: TGTGCCAGCAGCGGACCGGGACTAGCTGTAGATACGCAGTATTTT. Translation gives CASSGPGLAVDTQYF. Looking up the rest from reference TRBV9 and TRBJ2-3 gives the full variable domain: DSGVTQTPKHLITATGQRVTLRCSPRSGDLSVYWYQQSLDQGLQFLIQYYNGEERAKGNILERFSAQQFPDLHSELNLSSLELGDSALYFCASSGPGLAVDTQYFGPGTRLTVL.

The CDR3 is CAISAGTSNYGYTF. For the CDR3, the DNA is TGTGCCATCAGTGCCGGGACTTCTAACTATGGCTACACCTTC. The chain links TRBV10-3 to TRBJ1-2, with D possibly TRBD1 on 5 matching bases. Germline CDR1 reads ENHRY; CDR2 reads SYGVKD. CDR3 size: 14 residues. V shed 4 bases and J shed 0 bases, with 9 bases lying between them.

The genes are TRBV5-1 and TRBJ2-3; TRBD2 matches at 8 bases. Germline CDR1 and CDR2: SGHRS and YFSETQ. V dropped 2 bases and J dropped 2; count of bases not matched to a gene: 13. This CDR3 contains 18 residues. This CDR3 reads CASSLRGPLADDTDTQYF. The CDR3 region has the DNA TGCGCCAGCAGCTTACGAGGCCCACTAGCGGATGACACAGATACGCAGTATTTT.

The rearrangement joins TRBV9 to TRBJ1-4, with a weak D call TRBD1 (5 bases). The CDR3 runs 15 residues. The ends were cut back, 3 bases at V and 2 bases at J, with 11 bases in the middle. Germline V gene sequence: CDR1 SGDLS, CDR2 YYNGEE. The CDR3 region is CASSGGAGTNEKLFF. CDR3 nucleotides: TGTGCCAGCAGCGGTGGGGCAGGGACTAATGAAAAACTGTTTTTT.

V usage is TRBV5-4 and J usage is TRBJ1-1, with D perhaps matching TRBD1 (6 bases). Per germline, CDR1 SGHNT and CDR2 YYREEE (reference sequence). The length of the CDR3 is 16 residues. Trimming cost V 3 bases and J 2 bases, with 17 bases left between them. The CDR3 DNA sequence: TGTGCCAGCAGCTGGGACGTCGGACAGAGAAACACTGAAGCTTTCTTT. Protein product: CASSWDVGQRNTEAFF.

V gene TRBV29-1 combines with J gene TRBJ2-1; tentative D call: TRBD2 (7 bases). CDR1 is SQVTM, CDR2 ANQGSEA, per germline. CDR3 length: 14 amino acids. Trimming pared 5 bases from V and 5 bases from J, leaving 16 bases between. This CDR3 is CSVRFGGQDNEQFF. The DNA for the CDR3 is TGCAGCGTTCGCTTCGGGGGGCAAGACAATGAGCAGTTCTTC.

The chain couples TRBV28 to TRBJ1-5; 10 nucleotides align to TRBD1. This CDR3 has 12 amino acids. The V gene end was trimmed by 10 bases and the J gene end by 5 bases; junction bases not matched to a gene: 2. Germline V CDR1 and CDR2: MDHEN, SYDVKM. CDR3 sequence reads: CAIGTGDQPQHF. The CDR3 nucleotides read TGTGCCATCGGGACAGGGGATCAGCCCCAGCATTTT.

The chain has TRBV30 and TRBJ1-2; 8 bases are shared with TRBD1. The CDR3 has 11 residues. V trimming: 5 bases; J trimming: 4 bases; junction bases outside the gene matches: 0. Per germline, CDR1 GTSNPN and CDR2 SVGIG (reference sequence). The DNA for the CDR3 is TGTGCCTGGGGACAGGGCTATGGCTACACCTTC. This translates into CAWGQGYGYTF.

This clone was detected only a few times. V gene TRBV27 combines with J gene TRBJ1-1, with D tentatively TRBD1 (5 bases). The CDR3 spans 16 residues. The germline V gene has CDR1 MNHEY and CDR2 SMNVEV (reference sequence). Between the trimmed V and J ends, which lost 6 bases and 6 bases, there was a span of 23 bases. This CDR3 is CASRSLFGGRLPEAFF. The DNA for the CDR3 is TGTGCCAGCAGATCCTTATTCGGGGGAAGGCTCCCTGAAGCTTTCTTT.

The chain carries TRBV6-1 and TRBJ2-3; 12 nucleotides match TRBD2. The germline V gene encodes CDR1 MNHNS and CDR2 SASEGT. The CDR3 is made up of 15 amino acids. Unmatched junction bases numbered 7, after V lost 6 bases and J lost 6 bases. The DNA of the CDR3 is TGTGCCAGCAGCCCGCTAGCGGGAGGGCCGGATACGCAGTATTTT. This translates into CASSPLAGGPDTQYF.

The chain has TRBV30 and TRBJ1-2, with no clear D. From germline, CDR1 is GTSNPN and CDR2 SVGIG (reference sequence). Trimming took off 2 bases at V and 8 bases at J, with 15 bases between the two ends. The CDR3 loop spans 13 amino acids. DNA for the CDR3: TGTGCCTGGAGTAAGTCGGGGTTGTTCGGCTACACCTTC. It yields the protein CAWSKSGLFGYTF.

The rearrangement joins TRBV11-1 to TRBJ2-2, with D tentatively TRBD1 (6 bases). Trimming took off 3 bases at V and 1 base at J, with 12 bases between the two ends. Germline V gives CDR1 SGHAT, CDR2 FQDESV (reference sequence). The CDR3 length is 16 residues. The DNA for the CDR3 is TGTGCCAGCAGCTTGCCCGGGACACTGAACACCGGGGAGCTGTTTTTT. This encodes CASSLPGTLNTGELFF.

The V and J genes are TRBV6-1 and TRBJ1-2, with D uncertain. Germline V gene lookup returns CDR1 MNHNS and CDR2 SASEGT. This CDR3 region has 17 residues. The V end was cut by 2 bases, the J end by 5 bases, with 21 bases between. CDR3 bases: TGTGCCAGCAGTGAATCATCCGCGTACTCTGGTAGTTATGGCTACACCTTC. It specifies CASSESSAYSGSYGYTF.

The genes are TRBV7-9 and TRBJ1-1; 10 nucleotides agree with TRBD1. This CDR3 region has 17 residues. Germline V gives CDR1 SEHNR, CDR2 FQNEAQ (reference sequence). V trimming: 3 bases; J trimming: 1 base; junction bases outside the gene matches: 8. The DNA of the CDR3 is TGTGCCAGCAGCTTTAGGAGGGACAGGGGACGGAACACTGAAGCTTTCTTT. Protein: CASSFRRDRGRNTEAFF.

This clone was observed a few times. This chain uses TRBV6-1 with TRBJ1-5; TRBD1 matches at 9 bases. Trimming removed 4 bases from V and 2 bases from J; junction bases left unmatched: 3. CDR1 is MNHNS and CDR2 is SASEGT in the germline V gene. The CDR3 has 15 residues. The CDR3: CASSVRTGGNQPQHF. CDR3 DNA sequence: TGTGCCAGCAGTGTTCGGACAGGGGGCAATCAGCCCCAGCATTTT.

The chain couples TRBV25-1 to TRBJ2-7, with TRBD1 identical over 7 bases. Germline values: CDR1 MGHDK, CDR2 SYGVNS. V was pared by 4 bases and J by 5 bases, with 8 bases of the junction left unmatched. The length of the CDR3 is 14 residues. The CDR3 coding sequence is TGTGCCAGCAGTGTACAGGGGATGGGGGACGAGCAGTACTTC. Protein sequence: CASSVQGMGDEQYF.

This rearrangement joins TRBV5-1 to TRBJ1-4; 7 positions match TRBD1. The CDR3 extends over 14 amino acids. Germline assignment: CDR1 SGHRS and CDR2 YFSETQ. V trimming: 2 bases; J trimming: 8 bases; junction bases outside the gene matches: 6. The CDR3 DNA sequence: TGCGCCAGCAGCTTTCGACAGGGTGGGGAAAAACTGTTTTTT. It encodes CASSFRQGGEKLFF.

The chain is built from TRBV25-1 and TRBJ1-3; D is undetermined. CDR3 length equals 13 residues. Germline lookup yields CDR1 MGHDK and CDR2 SYGVNS. V was pared by 2 bases and J by 13 bases, with 15 bases between. DNA for the CDR3: TGTGCCAGCAGTGAAACTTCTCCGGGAAAGATATATTTT. Translation gives CASSETSPGKIYF.

The genes are TRBV19 and TRBJ1-4, with 9 bases lining up with TRBD1. After removal of 4 bases from V and 3 bases from J, the junction contained 12 bases not matched to a gene. The CDR3 runs to 18 residues. Germline values: CDR1 LNHDA, CDR2 SQIVND (reference sequence). In DNA, the CDR3 is TGTGCCAGTAGTAACCCCGGGACAGGGAAGTATGCTAATGAAAAACTGTTTTTT. Its protein product is CASSNPGTGKYANEKLFF.

This chain connects TRBV4-1 to TRBJ2-7; TRBD2 might be the D (6 bases). The V gene's germline CDR1 is MGHRA and CDR2 YSYEKL. Trimming removed 0 bases at V and 1 base at J, with 10 bases between. There are 15 residues in the CDR3. In DNA, the CDR3 is TGCGCCAGCAGCCAAGATTGGGGAGGATCCTACGAGCAGTACTTC. Translated, it gives CASSQDWGGSYEQYF.